The 16 T cell receptor beta chains below were found in one sample sequenced in a study of shared clonotypes between healthy human individuals (dated by TCRdb to 2020 to 2022). Library construction relied on the immunoSEQ multiplex PCR assay. In TCRdb, the immuneACCESS table is reduced to in-frame sequences with V and J assigned. These tables do not hold every clone; where another copy was compared, an unresolved V gene accounts for under half, and the others remain unexplained. The sample table lists around 500,000 clones, over 75% of them with a count of one. Over 9.5% of the sample is in the top ten clones. Sequenced sample: PBMCs. All receptors come from a woman in her thirties or forties in good health. Some clones in this sample may be carry-over from other donors' samples.

The genes are TRBV28 and TRBJ2-2, with D uncertain. The germline gives CDR1 MDHEN, CDR2 SYDVKM. The CDR3 length is 16 residues. With 4 bases removed from V and 1 base from J, the gap between germline ends came to 13 bases. CDR3: CASSSAGRWNTGELFF. In nucleotides, the CDR3 is TGTGCCAGCAGTTCCGCAGGAAGGTGGAACACCGGGGAGCTGTTTTTT.

The chain joins TRBV27 to TRBJ2-2; TRBD1 aligns across 9 bases. Per germline, CDR1 MNHEY and CDR2 SMNVEV (reference sequence). This CDR3 contains 16 residues. The junction had 6 bases not matched to a gene; V was cut back by 4 bases and J by 3 bases. CDR3 protein: CASSSPGQGHTGELFF. Here the CDR3 DNA reads TGTGCCAGCAGTTCCCCGGGACAGGGTCACACCGGGGAGCTGTTTTTT.

This clone has only one observation. The chain combines TRBV12-2 with TRBJ2-7. TRBV12-2 is a documented pseudogene. CDR3 length: 14 residues. CDR3 residues: CASRLPGRLYEQYF. The CDR3 DNA follows: TGTGCAAGTCGCTTGCCGGGACGACTCTACGAGCAGTACTTC.

The chain employs TRBV5-6 and TRBJ1-1, with D maybe TRBD1 (6 bases). V gave up 4 bases and J gave up 9 bases, with 19 bases separating them. Germline V gene lookup returns CDR1 SGHDT and CDR2 YYEEEE. This CDR3 has 14 residues. The CDR3 DNA is TGTGCCAGCAGCGGACGGGCCCCAGGGGATAAAGCTTTCTTT. This codes for CASSGRAPGDKAFF.

This clone was counted many times. This chain links TRBV7-2 with TRBJ1-3, with TRBD1 as a possible D gene (5 bases). The CDR3 contains 14 residues. Between the trimmed V and J ends, which lost 9 bases and 2 bases, there was a span of 14 bases. Per the germline V gene, CDR1 is SGHTA and CDR2 is FQGNSA. The CDR3 region is CASYTGGAGNTIYF. The CDR3 DNA sequence: TGTGCCAGTTACACCGGAGGGGCTGGAAACACCATATATTTT. The full variable domain, rest sourced from reference TRBV7-2 and TRBJ1-3, is GAGVSQSPSNKVTEKGKDVELRCDPISGHTALYWYRQSLGQGLEFLIYFQGNSAPDKSGLPSDRFSAERTGGSVSTLTIQRTQQEDSAVYLCASYTGGAGNTIYFGEGSWLTVV.

This clone was recorded a few times. The chain couples TRBV4-1 to TRBJ2-2, with D maybe TRBD2 (5 bases). The CDR3 sequence is 16 residues long. Per germline, CDR1 MGHRA and CDR2 YSYEKL. V gave up 1 base and J gave up 0 bases, with 9 bases separating them. The DNA of the CDR3 is TGCGCCAGCAGCCAAGTGCTAGCAGCGAACACCGGGGAGCTGTTTTTT. Translated, it gives CASSQVLAANTGELFF.

This sequence joins TRBV7-2 and TRBJ2-3; D not certain. Deletions cut 5 bases from V and 6 bases from J, with 12 bases between. The V gene's germline CDR1 is SGHTA and CDR2 FQGNSA. This CDR3 contains 13 residues. CDR3: CASSPTGADTQYF. The CDR3 coding sequence is TGTGCCAGCAGCCCCACTGGAGCCGATACGCAGTATTTT.

The chain has TRBV5-5 and TRBJ1-1, with D unclear. The V gene's germline CDR1 is SGHKS and CDR2 YYEKEE (reference sequence). V gave up 1 base and J gave up 6 bases, with 16 bases separating them. The CDR3 is made up of 15 amino acids. CDR3 protein: CASSLRPDNEAEAFF. CDR3 DNA: TGTGCCAGCAGCTTGCGGCCCGACAATGAGGCTGAAGCTTTCTTT.

The chain is built from TRBV19 and TRBJ1-1, with D maybe TRBD1 (6 bases). Germline V gene lookup returns CDR1 LNHDA and CDR2 SQIVND (reference sequence). The CDR3 runs 13 residues. Trimming cost V 6 bases and J 4 bases, with 12 bases left between them. The CDR3 DNA is TGTGCCAGTAGGTCACAGGGTGGCACTGAAGCTTTCTTT. Protein product: CASRSQGGTEAFF.

The chain carries TRBV27 and TRBJ2-7, with D perhaps being TRBD1 or TRBD2 (5 bases each). CDR1 and CDR2 (germline): MNHEY, SMNVEV (reference sequence). The CDR3 contains 15 residues. The ends were cut back, 5 bases at V and 6 bases at J, with 20 bases in the middle. CDR3 sequence: CASSPPGDLVPEQYF. The CDR3 DNA sequence: TGTGCCAGCAGTCCCCCCGGGGACCTAGTCCCCGAGCAGTACTTC.

A few counts support this clone. A far larger clone is one nucleotide away, so this likely arose from a read error. Other DNA sequences in this sample translate to the same CDR3. The rearrangement links TRBV5-6 to TRBJ2-3; the match to TRBD2 covers 10 bases. From germline, CDR1 is SGHDT and CDR2 YYEEEE. CDR3 size: 17 residues. CDR3 DNA: TGTGCTAGCAGCTGGACTAGCGGACATGCTAGCACAGATACGCAGTATTTT. Translating gives CASSWTSGHASTDTQYF. The whole variable domain, remainder taken from reference TRBV5-6 and TRBJ2-3, is DAGVTQSPTHLIKTRGQQVTLRCSPKSGHDTVSWYQQALGQGPQFIFQYYEEEERQRGNFPDRFSGHQFPNYSSELNVNALLLGDSALYLCASSWTSGHASTDTQYFGPGTRLTVL.

The CDR3 loop reads CASSVELAGGEQYF. The CDR3 DNA is TGTGCCAGCAGCGTAGAACTAGCGGGAGGCGAGCAGTACTTC. The rearrangement uses TRBV9 and TRBJ2-7; TRBD2 aligns across 12 bases. Looked up from germline, CDR1 is SGDLS and CDR2 is YYNGEE. There are 14 residues in the CDR3. J was trimmed by 6 bases and V by 0 bases; bases with no gene match: 1.

The chain couples TRBV20-1 to TRBJ2-7; no reliable D call. Germline CDR1 reads DFQATT; CDR2 reads SNEGSKA (reference sequence). The CDR3 loop spans 10 amino acids. V was clipped by 7 bases and J by 6 bases, with 10 bases between them. In nucleotides, the CDR3 is TGCAGTGGAGGCTTGGCCGAGCAGTACTTC. Protein product: CSGGLAEQYF.

The chain combines TRBV2 with TRBJ2-7; a weak D match, TRBD1 (6 bases). The V gene's germline CDR1 is SNHLY and CDR2 FYNNEI. V was trimmed by 7 bases and J by 4 bases, leaving 17 bases between them. This CDR3 has 14 residues. The CDR3 spells CASKTGTPSYEQYF. DNA of the CDR3: TGTGCCAGCAAAACAGGGACCCCATCGTACGAGCAGTACTTC.

As to this clone: A single base is all that separates this from a far larger clone, so a read error is likely. CDR3: CASRWASGRYEQYF. CDR3 nucleotide sequence: TGTGCCAGCAGGTGGGCTAGCGGGAGATACGAGCAGTACTTC. V is TRBV6-6 and J is TRBJ2-7; 10 positions match TRBD2. V lost 6 bases and J lost 4; bases outside the gene matches: 6. Looked up from germline, CDR1 is MNHNY and CDR2 is SVGAGI (reference sequence). CDR3 length: 14 amino acids.

This rearrangement joins TRBV2 to TRBJ1-4, with 11 bases aligning to TRBD1. There are 15 residues in the CDR3. The J segment lost 5 bases and the V segment lost 6 bases, leaving 5 bases of the junction unmatched. Looked up from germline, CDR1 is SNHLY and CDR2 is FYNNEI. The CDR3 nucleotides read TGTGCCAGCAGGCCCCGGGACAGGGGGAATGAAAAACTGTTTTTT. The encoded protein is CASRPRDRGNEKLFF.